The 9 T cell receptor beta chains listed next were all sequenced from one sample in a study of monozygotic twins with inflammatory bowel disease. TCRdb reprocessed the 5' RACE reads and stores each CDR3 protein as one record, lacking DNA. The sample totals hundreds of thousands of distinct CDR3 sequences; its top ten clones hold 2% to 2.5%. Sequencing input: blood. Source of these receptors: a human donor with ulcerative colitis or Crohn's disease, or a healthy co-twin of an affected twin (not recorded which).

The CDR3: CASSTRGEGDPEAFF. This chain links TRBV7-9 with TRBJ1-1; the D gene TCRdb calls, TRBD1, cannot be checked with no DNA. The V gene's germline CDR1 is SEHNR and CDR2 FQNEAQ (reference sequence). The CDR3 is made up of 15 amino acids.

The chain has TRBV20-1 and TRBJ2-7; TCRdb gives TRBD2 as the D gene, but with no DNA this cannot be confirmed. Germline values: CDR1 DFQATT, CDR2 SNEGSKA (reference sequence). CDR3 size: 13 residues. The CDR3: CSAEPGLANEQYF.

The chain combines TRBV5-1 with TRBJ2-5; TCRdb outputs TRBD1, but without DNA this stays unchecked. Germline values: CDR1 SGHRS, CDR2 YFSETQ. CDR3 length: 15 amino acids. The CDR3 region is CASSLAGTAKETQYF.

The chain has TRBV5-1 and TRBJ2-3; lacking DNA, the TRBD2 call made by TCRdb goes unchecked. The CDR3 has 18 residues. Germline V gene lookup returns CDR1 SGHRS and CDR2 YFSETQ. This CDR3 is CASSLATSGSRDTDTQYF.

The genes are TRBV12-3 or TRBV12-4 and TRBJ2-3; TCRdb names TRBD1, which stays unverified in the absence of DNA. CDR3 length: 15 amino acids. CDR3 protein: CASTGQGSVIDTQYF.

The chain couples TRBV5-1 to TRBJ2-5; without DNA, the TCRdb call of TRBD2 cannot be checked. Germline lookup yields CDR1 SGHRS and CDR2 YFSETQ. The CDR3 extends over 15 amino acids. CDR3 amino acids: CASSRTARAQETQYF.

The V call is TRBV2, the J call TRBJ2-1; TCRdb gives TRBD1 as the D gene, but with no DNA this cannot be confirmed. The CDR3 runs to 16 residues. CDR1 is SNHLY and CDR2 is FYNNEI in the germline V gene. The CDR3 is CASSELGGRSYNEQFF.

The chain combines TRBV6-2 or TRBV6-3 with TRBJ2-3; TCRdb's D call, TRBD2, is unchecked because there is no DNA. The germline V gene has CDR1 MNHEY and CDR2 SVGEGT. The CDR3 loop spans 16 amino acids. The CDR3 loop reads CASSLRTSGITDTQYF.

The chain has TRBV28 and TRBJ1-6. This CDR3 has 13 amino acids. Germline CDR1 and CDR2: MDHEN and SYDVKM. This CDR3 reads CASSLSSYSPLHF.